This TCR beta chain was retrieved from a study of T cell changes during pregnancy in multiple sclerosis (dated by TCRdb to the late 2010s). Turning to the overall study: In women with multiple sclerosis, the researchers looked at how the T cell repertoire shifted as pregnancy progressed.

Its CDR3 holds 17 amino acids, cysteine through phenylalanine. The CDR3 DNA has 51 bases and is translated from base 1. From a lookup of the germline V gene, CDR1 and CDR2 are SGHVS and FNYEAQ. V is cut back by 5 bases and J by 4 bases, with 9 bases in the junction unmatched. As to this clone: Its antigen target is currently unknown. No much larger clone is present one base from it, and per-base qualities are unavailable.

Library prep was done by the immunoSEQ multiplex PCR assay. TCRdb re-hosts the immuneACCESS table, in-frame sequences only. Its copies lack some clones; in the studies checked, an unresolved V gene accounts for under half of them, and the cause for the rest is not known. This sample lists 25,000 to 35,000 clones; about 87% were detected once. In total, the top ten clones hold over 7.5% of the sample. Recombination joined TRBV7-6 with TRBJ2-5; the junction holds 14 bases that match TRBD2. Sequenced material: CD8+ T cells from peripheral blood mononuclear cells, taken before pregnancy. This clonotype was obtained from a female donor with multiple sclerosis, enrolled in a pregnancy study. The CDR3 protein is CASSRETSGGEGETQYF. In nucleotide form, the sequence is TGTGCCAGCAGCAGAGAGACTAGCGGGGGGGAAGGAGAGACCCAGTACTTC.